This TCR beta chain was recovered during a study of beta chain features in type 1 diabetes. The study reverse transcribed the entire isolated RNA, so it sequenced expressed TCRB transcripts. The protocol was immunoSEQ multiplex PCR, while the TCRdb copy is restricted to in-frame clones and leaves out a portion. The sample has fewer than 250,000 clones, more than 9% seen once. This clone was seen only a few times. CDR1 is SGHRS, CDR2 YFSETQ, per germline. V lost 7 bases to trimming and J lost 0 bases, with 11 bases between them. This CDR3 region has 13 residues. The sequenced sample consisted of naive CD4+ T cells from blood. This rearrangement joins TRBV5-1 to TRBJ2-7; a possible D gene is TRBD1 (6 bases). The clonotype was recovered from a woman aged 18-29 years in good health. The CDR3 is CASSRGTSYEQYF. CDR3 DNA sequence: TGCGCCAGCTCCAGGGGCACCTCCTACGAGCAGTACTTC.